The 20 T cell receptor beta chains listed next were all sequenced from one sample in a study of T cell responses to AZD1222 COVID-19 vaccine. Clones were sequenced by immunoSEQ multiplex PCR, and TCRdb holds only the in-frame ones, with some missing. The data hold some 150,000 clones, with 80% to 95% observed a single time. The sample in question was peripheral blood, obtained on day 0 of AZD1222 vaccination. The receptors derive from an adult in good health.

J is TRBJ1-2 and V is TRBV10-3, with D perhaps TRBD1 (5 bases). CDR3 size: 13 residues. Germline V lookup: CDR1 ENHRY, CDR2 SYGVKD. The V and J ends lost 1 base and 6 bases respectively, with 9 bases between them. CDR3 amino acids: CAISEFVGDGYTF. DNA for the CDR3: TGTGCCATCAGTGAGTTCGTAGGGGATGGCTACACCTTC.

This chain links TRBV28 with TRBJ1-3, with D perhaps matching TRBD1 (5 bases). The CDR3 extends over 15 amino acids. The V and J ends lost 5 bases and 4 bases respectively, with 15 bases between them. The germline CDR1 and CDR2 sequences are MDHEN and SYDVKM. The CDR3 here is CASSETGLSGNTIYF. In DNA form, the CDR3 reads TGTGCCAGCAGTGAAACAGGTTTGAGCGGAAACACCATATATTTT.

The CDR3 region has the DNA TGTGCCAGTAGTCTTACAGGGGGCAATCAGCCCCAGCATTTT. It codes for CASSLTGGNQPQHF. This chain uses TRBV19 with TRBJ1-5; 7 bases are a match to TRBD1. Germline loops: CDR1 LNHDA, CDR2 SQIVND (reference sequence). With V trimmed by 5 bases and J by 2 bases, 3 bases remained unmatched. The CDR3 is 14 residues long.

This clone was seen only once. The gene calls are TRBV5-5 and TRBJ1-4; D gene ambiguous. Germline CDR1 reads SGHKS; CDR2 reads YYEKEE (reference sequence). The CDR3 totals 17 residues. The V and J ends lost 2 bases and 0 bases respectively, with 14 bases between them. CDR3 coding DNA: TGTGCCAGCAGCTTACTAGACATACTTGCAACTAATGAAAAACTGTTTTTT. It is translated as CASSLLDILATNEKLFF.

This chain joins TRBV18 and TRBJ2-7; unclear D gene. There are 14 residues in the CDR3. In germline, CDR1 is KGHSH, CDR2 LQKENI. V gave up 6 bases and J gave up 3 bases, with 15 bases separating them. CDR3 nucleotide sequence: TGTGCCAGCTCCGCCTTAGGTCTACACTACGAGCAGTACTTC. This gives the protein CASSALGLHYEQYF.

The J gene is TRBJ2-3, the V gene TRBV5-5, with no clear D. The CDR3 runs to 16 residues. The germline CDR1 and CDR2 sequences are SGHKS and YYEKEE (reference sequence). Deletions cut 0 bases from V and 0 bases from J, with 11 bases between. The CDR3 coding sequence is TGTGCCAGCAGCTTGGCCCCGGTCTCGAGCACAGATACGCAGTATTTT. Residues: CASSLAPVSSTDTQYF. Full variable domain (remainder filled in from reference TRBV5-5 and TRBJ2-3): DAGVTQSPTHLIKTRGQQVTLRCSPISGHKSVSWYQQVLGQGPQFIFQYYEKEERGRGNFPDRFSARQFPNYSSELNVNALLLGDSALYLCASSLAPVSSTDTQYFGPGTRLTVL.

In this sample, this clone turned up once. This chain connects TRBV28 to TRBJ1-5, with TRBD1 matching over 9 bases. Germline CDR1 is MDHEN and CDR2 is SYDVKM. The CDR3 consists of 16 residues. The junction had 6 bases not matched to a gene; V was cut back by 5 bases and J by 1 base. CDR3 DNA: TGTGCCAGCAGTCCGCTGACAGGGGGAAGCAATCAGCCCCAGCATTTT. Its protein is CASSPLTGGSNQPQHF.

The count of this clone is one. The gene calls are TRBV4-1 and TRBJ2-2; D gene unclear. The CDR3 covers 15 residues. The germline V gene has CDR1 MGHRA and CDR2 YSYEKL. V was pared by 1 base and J by 2 bases, with 8 bases between. CDR3 in amino acids: CASSQVSLNTGELFF. In DNA, the CDR3 is TGCGCCAGCAGCCAAGTGTCACTAAACACCGGGGAGCTGTTTTTT.

The genes are TRBV5-1 and TRBJ2-2; the D is unclear. V dropped 0 bases and J dropped 1 base, with 16 bases sitting between them. Germline loops: CDR1 SGHRS, CDR2 YFSETQ. The CDR3 consists of 18 residues. CDR3 in amino acids: CASSLADRGRWNTGELFF. The CDR3 DNA follows: TGCGCCAGCAGCTTGGCCGACCGAGGACGGTGGAACACCGGGGAGCTGTTTTTT.

A note on this clone: Different DNA sequences within this sample yield the same CDR3. The chain employs TRBV12-3 or TRBV12-4 and TRBJ2-1; 7 bases fit TRBD2. The V and J ends lost 3 bases and 7 bases, in that order; junction bases with no gene match: 0. CDR3 length: 12 amino acids. CDR3 bases: TGTGCCAGCAGTTTGGGAGGGAATGAGCAGTTCTTC. Protein sequence: CASSLGGNEQFF.

This chain uses TRBV7-9 with TRBJ2-2, with D perhaps matching TRBD2 (6 bases). Trimming left V 1 base short and J 1 base short, with 16 bases between. Germline V gene data show CDR1 as SEHNR and CDR2 as FQNEAQ (reference sequence). The length of the CDR3 is 18 residues. CDR3 residues: CASSLVQGLTQNTGELFF. The CDR3 bases are TGTGCCAGCAGCTTAGTGCAGGGACTTACGCAGAACACCGGGGAGCTGTTTTTT.

The rearrangement links TRBV5-1 to TRBJ1-3; D may be TRBD1 (5 bases). V dropped 2 bases and J dropped 4 bases, with 13 bases sitting between them. The CDR3 covers 15 residues. Germline values: CDR1 SGHRS, CDR2 YFSETQ. Here the CDR3 reads CASSLYDSGGNTIYF. The CDR3 DNA reads as TGCGCCAGCAGCTTATATGACAGTGGGGGAAACACCATATATTTT.

The CDR3 reads CASSLIGRHYEQYF. CDR3 nucleotide sequence: TGCGCCAGCAGCTTGATCGGGAGGCACTACGAGCAGTACTTC. The chain links TRBV5-1 to TRBJ2-7, with TRBD2 matching 7 bases. Germline V gene sequence: CDR1 SGHRS, CDR2 YFSETQ. With V trimmed by 1 base and J by 3 bases, 4 bases remained unmatched. This CDR3 is built from 14 residues.

The J gene is TRBJ2-7, the V gene TRBV5-5; 9 bases fit TRBD1. Germline CDR1 is SGHKS and CDR2 is YYEKEE (reference sequence). The length of the CDR3 is 15 residues. The V gene end was trimmed by 1 base and the J gene end by 2 bases; junction bases not matched to a gene: 4. CDR3 residues: CASSLTTGGPYEQYF. In DNA, the CDR3 is TGTGCCAGCAGCTTGACTACAGGGGGCCCCTACGAGCAGTACTTC.

The chain has TRBV15 and TRBJ2-1; 7 positions agree with TRBD2. The CDR3 extends over 15 amino acids. J was trimmed by 9 bases and V by 5 bases; bases with no gene match: 13. Germline V CDR1 and CDR2: LNHNV, YYDKDF (reference sequence). CDR3 region: CATSGRRTAGVEQFF. CDR3 sequence (DNA): TGTGCCACCAGCGGCCGGAGGACTGCGGGAGTTGAGCAGTTCTTC.

V and J are TRBV10-2 and TRBJ1-4; 9 positions match TRBD1. This CDR3 comprises 15 residues. Germline trimming cut 8 bases from V and 0 bases from J; bases unmatched to any gene: 4. CDR1 and CDR2 from the germline V gene are WSHSY and SAAADI. CDR3 sequence: CASGTGTATNEKLFF. The CDR3 DNA sequence: TGCGCCAGCGGGACAGGGACTGCAACTAATGAAAAACTGTTTTTT.

The rearrangement uses TRBV13 and TRBJ2-5; no firm D call. Per the germline V gene, CDR1 is PRHDT and CDR2 is FYEKMQ (reference sequence). The CDR3 length is 18 residues. V lost 2 bases, J lost 0 bases, and 19 bases lay in between. The chain's CDR3 is CASSLKVGSPQYQETQYF. CDR3 nucleotides: TGTGCCAGCAGCTTAAAGGTCGGGTCACCCCAGTACCAAGAGACCCAGTACTTC. The full variable domain, completed using reference TRBV13 and TRBJ2-5, is AAGVIQSPRHLIKEKRETATLKCYPIPRHDTVYWYQQGPGQDPQFLISFYEKMQSDKGSIPDRFSAQQFSDYHSELNMSSLELGDSALYFCASSLKVGSPQYQETQYFGPGTRLLVL.

The V and J genes are TRBV27 and TRBJ2-7; D ambiguous. CDR1 and CDR2 from the germline V gene are MNHEY and SMNVEV (reference sequence). The CDR3 sequence is 13 residues long. The ends were cut back, 5 bases at V and 2 bases at J, with 10 bases in the middle. In DNA, the CDR3 is TGTGCCAGCAGTCTACAGCCTACCTACGAGCAGTACTTC. Its protein product is CASSLQPTYEQYF.

This chain links TRBV28 with TRBJ1-5, with D unclear. V lost 5 bases and J 4 bases, leaving 6 bases between the germline ends. Germline CDR1 is MDHEN and CDR2 is SYDVKM. This CDR3 has 12 amino acids. The CDR3 DNA reads TGTGCCAGCAGTCCAGGTAATCAGCCCCAGCATTTT. It encodes CASSPGNQPQHF.

The chain links TRBV19 to TRBJ2-1; TRBD2 matches at 7 bases. From germline, CDR1 is LNHDA and CDR2 SQIVND (reference sequence). The CDR3 runs to 13 residues. With V trimmed by 1 base and J by 9 bases, 3 bases remained unmatched. The CDR3 DNA is TGTGCCAGTAGTATAGGAGGCGGGAGTGAGCAGTTCTTC. Translation gives CASSIGGGSEQFF.